A single sample is the source of the 26 T cell receptor beta chains below, sequenced in a study of CD8+CD57+ T cells in acquired aplastic anemia (dated by TCRdb to 2016 to 2018). The patients picked for sequencing were ones in whom flow cytometry had shown an expansion of CD8+CD57+ cells. For sequencing, an Illumina HiSeq 2000 was employed. TCR beta VDJ combination and CDR3 sequence profiling used genomic DNA as the template. The raw public data were reprocessed by TCRdb itself: fastp quality trimming at Q25, MiXCR clonotype calling, in-frame beta chains only. Under each unique CDR3 protein, matching rows form one entry showing the most common genes and DNA. The sample profile shows under 200,000 distinct CDR3 sequences; 48% of them were found once. The ten biggest clones cover under 2% of the sample. Sample: sorted CD4+, CD8+, or CD8+CD57+ T cells (not recorded which) from PBMCs. These receptors originate from a human donor with aplastic anemia.

This clonotype was counted ten times or more. CDR3 sequence reads: CASSVASSSYNEQFF. The CDR3 DNA sequence: TGTGCCAGCAGCGTAGCTTCTAGCTCCTACAATGAGCAGTTCTTC. The genes are TRBV9 and TRBJ2-1, with no clear D. Germline V gene lookup returns CDR1 SGDLS and CDR2 YYNGEE. The CDR3 sequence is 15 residues long. Deletions cut 0 bases from V and 0 bases from J, with 7 bases between.

The V call is TRBV19, the J call TRBJ2-2; D is perhaps TRBD2 (5 bases). Trimming took 7 bases from V and 7 from J, leaving 10 bases between them. The CDR3 consists of 12 residues. Per germline, CDR1 LNHDA and CDR2 SQIVND (reference sequence). The CDR3: CASTEGGGELFF. As DNA, the CDR3 is TGTGCCAGTACGGAAGGAGGCGGGGAGCTGTTTTTT. Full variable domain (missing parts from reference TRBV19 and TRBJ2-2): DGGITQSPKYLFRKEGQNVTLSCEQNLNHDAMYWYRQDPGQGLRLIYYSQIVNDFQKGDIAEGYSVSREKKESFPLTVTSAQKNPTAFYLCASTEGGGELFFGEGSRLTVL.

The CDR3 DNA is TGTGCCAGCACCCTGCGGGACAGGGGGCAAGAGACCCAGTACTTC. It specifies CASTLRDRGQETQYF. The chain couples TRBV7-3 to TRBJ2-5, with 11 nucleotides matching TRBD1. V shed 7 bases and J 2 bases; nucleotides not matched to a gene: 6. Germline CDR1 reads SGHTA; CDR2 reads FQGTGA. The CDR3 covers 15 residues.

The J gene is TRBJ1-2, the V gene TRBV10-3, with a weak D call TRBD1 (5 bases). Trimming removed 3 bases at V and 2 bases at J, with 16 bases between. The germline CDR1 and CDR2 sequences are ENHRY and SYGVKD. This CDR3 comprises 16 residues. The CDR3 here is CAISDRRSGTNYGYTF. The CDR3 DNA is TGTGCCATCAGTGATAGGAGGTCCGGGACCAACTATGGCTACACCTTC.

In this sample, this clonotype turned up many times. V is TRBV10-2 and J is TRBJ2-6; no definite D call. This CDR3 region has 16 residues. CDR1 WSHSY and CDR2 SAAADI come from the germline V gene. Trimming removed 0 bases at V and 0 bases at J, with 6 bases between. The CDR3: CASSESSGSGANVLTF. CDR3 nucleotides: TGCGCCAGCAGTGAGTCTTCGGGCTCTGGGGCCAACGTCCTGACTTTC.

This clonotype was recorded at least ten times. The J gene is TRBJ2-1, the V gene TRBV29-1; D is unclear. CDR3 size: 13 residues. From germline, CDR1 is SQVTM and CDR2 ANQGSEA. V gave up 6 bases and J gave up 0 bases, with 9 bases separating them. For the CDR3, the DNA is TGCAGCGTAGCGCCGAGCTCCTACAATGAGCAGTTCTTC. Its translation is CSVAPSSYNEQFF.

This clonotype was observed at least ten times. The chain joins TRBV5-1 to TRBJ1-5; D is undetermined. Germline V gene lookup returns CDR1 SGHRS and CDR2 YFSETQ. With 0 bases removed from V and 4 bases from J, the gap between germline ends came to 8 bases. The CDR3 sequence is 14 residues long. Here the CDR3 DNA reads TGCGCCAGCAGCTTGGGGCCTCTAAATCAGCCCCAGCATTTT. Translating gives CASSLGPLNQPQHF.

This clonotype showed up just a few times. The chain combines TRBV20-1 with TRBJ2-3; D call uncertain. V lost 3 bases, J lost 1 base, and 8 bases lay in between. Germline V gene sequence: CDR1 DFQATT, CDR2 SNEGSKA (reference sequence). This CDR3 spans 13 amino acids. CDR3 DNA: TGCAGTGCTAGTCTGGCTGGCACAGATACGCAGTATTTT. Its protein is CSASLAGTDTQYF.

This clonotype was counted ten times or more. The V gene is TRBV20-1, the J gene TRBJ2-4; unclear D gene. V lost 1 base to trimming and J lost 0 bases, with 10 bases between them. CDR3 length: 15 amino acids. CDR1 is DFQATT and CDR2 is SNEGSKA in the germline V gene (reference sequence). The CDR3 coding sequence is TGCAGTGCTAGAGCACAATTCCTAGCCAAAAACATTCAGTACTTC. Encoded protein: CSARAQFLAKNIQYF.

The chain recombines TRBV10-3 with TRBJ2-2, with unresolved D. Trimming took 6 bases from V and 4 from J, leaving 15 bases between them. Germline V gene data show CDR1 as ENHRY and CDR2 as SYGVKD. CDR3 length: 15 residues. This chain's CDR3 is CAISPHKAGTGELFF. For the CDR3, the DNA is TGTGCCATCAGCCCCCATAAGGCAGGCACCGGGGAGCTGTTTTTT.

This clonotype was counted ten times or more. The chain is built from TRBV2 and TRBJ1-1, with TRBD1 identical over 8 bases. The CDR3 is made up of 12 amino acids. Germline lookup yields CDR1 SNHLY and CDR2 FYNNEI. The ends lost 7 bases at V and 10 bases at J; junction bases unmatched: 8. CDR3: CASKTGGQRAFF. In DNA, the CDR3 is TGTGCCAGCAAAACAGGGGGTCAACGAGCTTTCTTT.

With respect to this clonotype: This sequence may be a read error, since a much larger clone differs from it by one base. V gene TRBV2 combines with J gene TRBJ2-2; a weak D match, TRBD2 (6 bases). Germline-derived CDR1 and CDR2 are SNHLY and FYNNEI. The CDR3 spans 15 residues. The CDR3 sequence is CASSATTGATRELFF. The CDR3 DNA sequence: TGTGCCAGCAGTGCTACCACGGGAGCCACCAGGGAGCTGTTTTTT.

This clonotype was observed at least ten times. The chain recombines TRBV5-6 with TRBJ1-2; the D is unclear. Per germline, CDR1 SGHDT and CDR2 YYEEEE. CDR3 length equals 11 residues. The V end was cut by 2 bases, the J end by 5 bases, with 4 bases between. The CDR3 DNA reads as TGTGCCAGCAGCTTAGAATATGGCTACACCTTC. Its protein product is CASSLEYGYTF.

The J gene is TRBJ1-1, the V gene TRBV20-1; 9 nucleotides line up with TRBD1. CDR3 length: 13 amino acids. V was clipped by 4 bases and J by 3 bases; unmatched bases: 3. The germline V gene has CDR1 DFQATT and CDR2 SNEGSKA (reference sequence). For the CDR3, the DNA is TGCAGTGCTAAACAGGGGGCCTACACTGAAGCTTTCTTT. Translated, it gives CSAKQGAYTEAFF.

This clonotype showed up many times. The chain combines TRBV19 with TRBJ1-1; D uncertain. CDR1 and CDR2 from the germline V gene are LNHDA and SQIVND (reference sequence). V lost 0 bases, J lost 1 base, and 6 bases lay in between. This CDR3 region has 14 residues. Here the CDR3 reads CASSIEPSNTEAFF. CDR3 in DNA: TGTGCCAGTAGTATAGAGCCCTCGAACACTGAAGCTTTCTTT. Drawing the rest from reference TRBV19 and TRBJ1-1, the complete variable domain is DGGITQSPKYLFRKEGQNVTLSCEQNLNHDAMYWYRQDPGQGLRLIYYSQIVNDFQKGDIAEGYSVSREKKESFPLTVTSAQKNPTAFYLCASSIEPSNTEAFFGQGTRLTVV.

This CDR3 is CSAPLGVPRQDSPLHF. In nucleotides, the CDR3 is TGCAGTGCCCCCTTAGGGGTTCCACGGCAAGATTCACCCCTCCACTTT. The chain recombines TRBV20-1 with TRBJ1-6; TRBD1 is a possible D gene (5 bases). Trimming took 6 bases from V and 8 from J, leaving 23 bases between them. The CDR3 totals 16 residues. Germline V CDR1 and CDR2: DFQATT, SNEGSKA (reference sequence).

This clonotype was detected ten times or more. The genes are TRBV7-2 and TRBJ2-1, with 14 bases matching TRBD2. Trimming took 5 bases from V and 10 from J; bases not matched to a gene: 7. CDR1 is SGHTA, CDR2 FQGNSA, per germline. The CDR3 spans 15 residues. CDR3 amino acids: CASSRTSGGLGEQFF. CDR3 DNA sequence: TGTGCCAGCAGCCGGACTAGCGGGGGGCTGGGGGAGCAGTTCTTC.

This clonotype was observed a few times. The gene calls are TRBV29-1 and TRBJ1-2; 7 bases align to TRBD1. This CDR3 contains 13 residues. J lost 7 bases, V lost 5 bases, and 10 bases had no gene match. Germline lookup yields CDR1 SQVTM and CDR2 ANQGSEA. CDR3: CSVSETGRLGYTF. The CDR3 DNA sequence: TGCAGCGTTTCTGAGACAGGGAGGCTTGGCTACACCTTC.

Many counts were recorded for this clonotype. This chain uses TRBV6-1 with TRBJ2-7; D tentatively reads TRBD1 or TRBD2 (5 bases each). Germline lookup yields CDR1 MNHNS and CDR2 SASEGT. The CDR3 spans 18 residues. The germline V and J ends were trimmed by 5 bases and 5 bases, with 28 bases remaining between them. CDR3 DNA sequence: TGTGCCAGCAGTCCAACCGGGACCGGAGGCCCGACACTAAACGAGCAGTACTTC. Translation: CASSPTGTGGPTLNEQYF.

This clonotype was detected ten times or more. The J gene is TRBJ2-7, the V gene TRBV6-1; 9 nucleotides align to TRBD2. The CDR3 extends over 16 amino acids. Germline trimming cut 3 bases from V and 4 bases from J; bases unmatched to any gene: 10. Per germline, CDR1 MNHNS and CDR2 SASEGT. The CDR3 sequence: CASSDLRGAGGYEQYF. The CDR3 nucleotides read TGTGCCAGCAGTGACCTGCGAGGGGCGGGGGGGTACGAGCAGTACTTC.

The V call is TRBV13, the J call TRBJ2-7, with 8 bases lining up with TRBD1. CDR1 is PRHDT and CDR2 is FYEKMQ in the germline V gene (reference sequence). This CDR3 contains 16 residues. The trim removed 5 bases at V and 2 bases at J, leaving 11 bases unmatched. The CDR3 coding sequence is TGTGCCAGCAGCGATACAGGACAGGGTGGACCCTACGAGCAGTACTTC. Amino acid sequence: CASSDTGQGGPYEQYF.

To note about this clonotype: A read error may explain this, as a much larger clone is one base away. The CDR3 DNA reads as TGTGCCGGCAGCTTGGGTAGCGGGAGGGCCTACGAGCAGTACTTC. It codes for CAGSLGSGRAYEQYF. The chain carries TRBV5-5 and TRBJ2-7; TRBD2 matches at 11 bases. Germline V gene data show CDR1 as SGHKS and CDR2 as YYEKEE (reference sequence). CDR3 length: 15 amino acids.

The chain joins TRBV7-2 to TRBJ2-7, with TRBD1 matching 11 bases. The CDR3 runs 13 residues. Germline-derived CDR1 and CDR2 are SGHTA and FQGNSA. V lost 5 bases to trimming and J lost 9 bases; unmatched junction nucleotides: 6. This chain's CDR3 is CASSISGQGAQYF. The CDR3 region has the DNA TGTGCCAGCAGCATCTCCGGACAGGGGGCGCAGTACTTC.

V and J are TRBV5-1 and TRBJ1-1, with D perhaps matching TRBD1 (6 bases). The CDR3 is made up of 15 amino acids. Trimming stripped 0 bases from V and 4 bases from J, with 13 bases between. Germline V gene lookup returns CDR1 SGHRS and CDR2 YFSETQ. This chain's CDR3 is CASSLAGGQGTEAFF. The CDR3 bases are TGCGCCAGCAGCTTGGCCGGGGGGCAAGGCACTGAAGCTTTCTTT.

The chain uses TRBV3-1 and TRBJ2-3, with 9 bases identical to TRBD2. This CDR3 has 15 residues. V gave up 11 bases and J gave up 2 bases; unmatched junction bases: 11. Germline CDR1 LGHDT, CDR2 YNNKEL (reference sequence). CDR3 loop: CAASGGLAFTDTQYF. For the CDR3, the DNA is TGTGCCGCGAGCGGGGGACTAGCATTCACAGATACGCAGTATTTT.

This clonotype was seen a few times. The genes are TRBV5-1 and TRBJ2-7, with D hard to call. Trimming stripped 0 bases from V and 5 bases from J, with 6 bases between. The CDR3 runs 12 residues. In germline, CDR1 is SGHRS, CDR2 YFSETQ. This CDR3 is CASSLGQDEQYF. The CDR3 nucleotides read TGCGCCAGCAGCTTGGGGCAGGACGAGCAGTACTTC. The variable domain in full, completed from reference TRBV5-1 and TRBJ2-7, reads KAGVTQTPRYLIKTRGQQVTLSCSPISGHRSVSWYQQTPGQGLQFLFEYFSETQRNKGNFPGRFSGRQFSNSRSEMNVSTLELGDSALYLCASSLGQDEQYFGPGTRLTVT.